This T cell receptor beta chain was identified in a study of PD-L1 blockade in urothelial cancer. Study details: About 85% of the roughly 30 patients were males with bladder-origin urothelial cancer. Study patients had been treated with 0 to 3 previous chemotherapy regimens. Median T cell yield from blood was about 130,000.

As concerns this clone: Its antigen is not known.

The CDR3 consists of 12 residues. Germline CDR1 and CDR2: SGHAT and FQNNGV. Trimming cost V 10 bases and J 2 bases; bases outside gene matches: 4. Findings of the study overall: Enhanced expansion of tumor-associated blood clones at 3 weeks characterized durable-benefit patients.

Generated by immunoSEQ multiplex PCR, the TCRdb table keeps only in-frame clones and is missing some. The sample gives about 76,000 clones, roughly 90% of which show up once; 4.5% to 5% is in the top ten. Time point in this sample: pretreatment peripheral blood. The chain uses TRBV11-2 and TRBJ2-7, with 8 bases fitting TRBD1. This specimen consisted of PBMCs, obtained around atezolizumab (anti-PD-L1) treatment. The sequence came from a man in his sixties or seventies with urothelial cancer. Here the CDR3 DNA reads TGTGCCACCAGGACAGGGACCTACGAGCAGTACTTC. Amino acid sequence: CATRTGTYEQYF.